This TCR beta chain was recovered during a study of cytomegalovirus exposure and HLA in healthy donors. The study ran its PCR with 60 Vbeta and 13 Jbeta primers. The method was immunoSEQ multiplex PCR; TCRdb's version includes in-frame clones alone and lacks a portion of them. The sample shows about 98,000 clones, 75% to 85% of them seen only once. CDR1 is SGHRS and CDR2 is YFSETQ in the germline V gene. The J segment lost 5 bases and the V segment lost 4 bases, leaving 9 bases of the junction unmatched. The CDR3 is made up of 16 amino acids. This receptor was identified in a man in his late teens or twenties in good health and CMV-seropositive. V gene TRBV5-1 combines with J gene TRBJ2-2; 9 bases map to TRBD1. The specimen sequenced was PBMCs. CDR3 nucleotide sequence: TGCGCCAGCAGCCCTACTGGACAGGGGCCTACCGGGGAGCTGTTTTTT. Translated, it gives CASSPTGQGPTGELFF.